Below are 17 T cell receptor beta chains sequenced from a single sample in a study of blood T cell repertoires in COVID-19. The data were produced by immunoSEQ multiplex PCR, yet TCRdb's version contains in-frame clones alone and is incomplete. The sample contains 150,000 or so clones, 75% to 85% of which appear only once. The material sequenced was peripheral blood. These receptors were obtained from a woman aged 60-75 years with COVID-19, enrolled during active disease.

This clone was observed a handful of times. The rearrangement joins TRBV5-1 to TRBJ1-1; D ambiguous. Germline values: CDR1 SGHRS, CDR2 YFSETQ. This CDR3 spans 16 amino acids. Trimming removed 1 base from V and 0 bases from J, with 13 bases in between. In nucleotides, the CDR3 is TGCGCCAGCAGCTTGTCAGCCGGGGTACTGAACACTGAAGCTTTCTTT. This gives the protein CASSLSAGVLNTEAFF.

This clone was seen more than once but under ten times. Other DNA sequences in the same sample also yield this CDR3. The rearrangement joins TRBV25-1 to TRBJ2-1; tentatively, D is TRBD1 (5 bases). The germline V gene has CDR1 MGHDK and CDR2 SYGVNS. The CDR3 runs 12 residues. V lost 2 bases to trimming and J lost 6 bases, with 5 bases between them. Here the CDR3 DNA reads TGTGCCAGCAGTGAAGGGGCCAATGAGCAGTTCTTC. Translated: CASSEGANEQFF.

This clone has only a few counts. This chain connects TRBV7-9 to TRBJ2-3, with D tentatively TRBD2 (7 bases). The V and J ends lost 3 bases and 5 bases respectively, with 12 bases between them. This CDR3 region has 14 residues. The V gene's germline CDR1 is SEHNR and CDR2 FQNEAQ (reference sequence). The CDR3 spells CASSFGGGGDTQYF. The CDR3 coding sequence is TGTGCCAGCAGCTTTGGGGGAGGGGGAGATACGCAGTATTTT.

The gene calls are TRBV7-2 and TRBJ1-5; 11 nucleotides align to TRBD1. Per the germline V gene, CDR1 is SGHTA and CDR2 is FQGNSA. This CDR3 has 16 residues. The V and J ends lost 0 bases and 4 bases, in that order; junction bases with no gene match: 2. The CDR3 DNA follows: TGTGCCAGCAGCTTAGCAGGGACAGGGGGTAATCAGCCCCAGCATTTT. This translates into CASSLAGTGGNQPQHF.

J is TRBJ1-4 and V is TRBV11-2; D not resolved. The CDR3 totals 16 residues. The germline CDR1 and CDR2 sequences are SGHAT and FQNNGV. The V and J ends lost 1 base and 0 bases respectively, with 9 bases between them. The CDR3 spells CASSLVSGSTNEKLFF. CDR3 sequence (DNA): TGTGCCAGCAGCTTAGTTAGCGGTTCAACTAATGAAAAACTGTTTTTT.

The chain combines TRBV18 with TRBJ2-7; 8 bases are shared with TRBD2. Germline V gene data show CDR1 as KGHSH and CDR2 as LQKENI. The CDR3 sequence is 14 residues long. V gave up 1 base and J gave up 3 bases; unmatched junction bases: 2. The CDR3 loop is CASSPRGGLYEQYF. The DNA of the CDR3 is TGTGCCAGCTCACCACGCGGGGGGCTCTACGAGCAGTACTTC.

The CDR3: CASDSGTPRGTQYF. The DNA for the CDR3 is TGTGCCAGCGATTCCGGGACTCCTCGTGGTACGCAGTATTTT. The chain combines TRBV6-5 with TRBJ2-3; a possible D gene is TRBD2 (6 bases). The CDR3 length is 14 residues. Trimming removed 8 bases from V and 8 bases from J, with 20 bases in between. Germline V lookup: CDR1 MNHEY, CDR2 SVGAGI.

The chain combines TRBV6-5 with TRBJ2-1; 7 bases are a match to TRBD2. The CDR3 extends over 13 amino acids. In germline, CDR1 is MNHEY, CDR2 SVGAGI. Trimming took 8 bases from V and 4 from J; bases not matched to a gene: 5. CDR3 nucleotides: TGTGCCAGCCGCTGGGGGGGATACAATGAGCAGTTCTTC. Translated, it gives CASRWGGYNEQFF.

This chain uses TRBV18 with TRBJ2-5, with D possibly TRBD1 on 5 matching bases. Germline-derived CDR1 and CDR2 are KGHSH and LQKENI. CDR3 length equals 14 residues. Trimming took 1 base from V and 1 from J, leaving 7 bases between them. The CDR3 sequence is CASSPRGSQETQYF. The CDR3 DNA reads TGTGCCAGCTCACCACGGGGCAGCCAAGAGACCCAGTACTTC.

The chain couples TRBV10-2 to TRBJ2-1; 9 positions agree with TRBD2. V shed 3 bases and J 9 bases; nucleotides not matched to a gene: 12. There are 16 residues in the CDR3. CDR1 is WSHSY and CDR2 is SAAADI in the germline V gene. CDR3 nucleotide sequence: TGCGCCAGCAGTGATACAGCGGGGGGCCTAGTCGGTGAGCAGTTCTTC. Protein: CASSDTAGGLVGEQFF.

The chain uses TRBV19 and TRBJ1-1; D perhaps matches TRBD1 (6 bases). Germline CDR1 is LNHDA and CDR2 is SQIVND (reference sequence). The CDR3 has 17 residues. Deletions cut 3 bases from V and 2 bases from J, with 19 bases between. The CDR3, as DNA: TGTGCCAGTAGTATCCGATTGCAGGGGATAGGAAACACTGAAGCTTTCTTT. It translates to CASSIRLQGIGNTEAFF.

A few counts support this clone. Here the CDR3 DNA reads TGTGCCAGCACCCCAGGGAGCGGCTACGAGCAGTACTTC. This sequence encodes CASTPGSGYEQYF. The rearrangement uses TRBV6-2 or TRBV6-3 and TRBJ2-7, with D perhaps TRBD1 or TRBD2 (5 bases each). CDR1 and CDR2 (germline): MNHEY, SVGEGT. V was pared by 7 bases and J by 3 bases, with 13 bases between. This CDR3 has 13 residues.

With respect to this clone: One end of the junction fails to match germline, which may point to a read error. V and J are TRBV5-1 and TRBJ2-3, with TRBD1 as a possible D gene (6 bases). The CDR3 covers 15 residues. Per germline, CDR1 SGHRS and CDR2 YFSETQ. In DNA, the CDR3 is TGCGCCGGCAGCCAGACAGGAACTAGCACAGATACGCAGTATTTT. It encodes CAGSQTGTSTDTQYF. The full variable domain, rest sourced from reference TRBV5-1 and TRBJ2-3, is KAGVTQTPRYLIKTRGQQVTLSCSPISGHRSVSWYQQTPGQGLQFLFEYFSETQRNKGNFPGRFSGRQFSNSRSEMNVSTLELGDSALYLCAGSQTGTSTDTQYFGPGTRLTVL.

This clone appeared a few times. The V and J genes are TRBV28 and TRBJ1-5; a weak D match, TRBD1 (5 bases). With 3 bases removed from V and 0 bases from J, the gap between germline ends came to 9 bases. This CDR3 has 15 residues. CDR1 and CDR2 (germline): MDHEN, SYDVKM. CDR3 nucleotides: TGTGCCAGCAGTTTTGGAGGGGCTAGCAATCAGCCCCAGCATTTT. Protein: CASSFGGASNQPQHF.

The chain recombines TRBV5-1 with TRBJ2-7, with TRBD2 identical over 9 bases. The trim removed 3 bases at V and 4 bases at J, leaving 2 bases unmatched. The CDR3 is 13 amino acids. Germline V gene data show CDR1 as SGHRS and CDR2 as YFSETQ. The CDR3 sequence is CASSYGLAYEQYF. DNA of the CDR3: TGCGCCAGCAGCTATGGACTAGCGTACGAGCAGTACTTC.

This clone appeared many times. This chain joins TRBV18 and TRBJ2-5; TRBD2 matches at 7 bases. Germline V CDR1 and CDR2: KGHSH, LQKENI. The CDR3 covers 14 residues. V was clipped by 4 bases and J by 0 bases; unmatched bases: 2. CDR3 amino acids: CASSRGGDQETQYF. The CDR3 coding sequence is TGTGCCAGCTCACGTGGGGGGGACCAAGAGACCCAGTACTTC.

The chain employs TRBV15 and TRBJ2-2, with TRBD2 as a possible D gene (5 bases). The CDR3 totals 15 residues. The germline gives CDR1 LNHNV, CDR2 YYDKDF (reference sequence). The V gene lost 0 bases and the J gene lost 5 bases, with 10 bases spanning the gap. Here the CDR3 reads CATSRDLGETGELFF. CDR3 DNA sequence: TGTGCCACCAGCAGAGATCTCGGGGAGACCGGGGAGCTGTTTTTT.